This TCR beta chain appears in the sequencing data of a study of T cells expressing NK-cell markers. At the level of the study: It was sorted CD3+CD56-NKG2C+, CD3+CD56+NKG2C- and CD3+CD56+NKG2C+ T cells that provided the TCR beta repertoires.

Following a re-call of the 5' RACE reads, TCRdb has one entry per CDR3 protein and lacks DNA. The listing contains approximately 550,000 distinct CDR3 sequences. Input material: blood T cells: a sorted CD56 or NKG2C T cell subset, CD4+ or CD8+ T cells, or bulk PBMC T cells (not recorded which). The receptor comes from a man aged 18 to 30 in good health.

CDR3 region: CASSLGAPTQYF. The chain employs TRBV11-2 and TRBJ2-3. This CDR3 region has 12 residues. Germline CDR1 reads SGHAT; CDR2 reads FQNNGV.